A selection of T cell receptor beta chains follows, all from one sample in a study of CD8 T cells in Susac syndrome. MiXCR, run by TCRdb on the immunoSEQ multiplex PCR reads, gives a single entry per CDR3 protein. The table shows roughly 200,000 distinct CDR3 sequences, with approximately 94% occurring only once. The material sequenced was CD4+ T cells from PBMCs. The receptor set was obtained from a human donor in good health. CDR3s include the opening cysteine and the closing phenylalanine or tryptophan. Each record gives: J gene, V gene, D gene, clone size, CDR3 protein, CDR3 DNA. The D gene is left open where the match is weak. Not every row has a clone size; where given, it reads once, few, many or a size class.

>TRBJ2-3|TRBV6-1|NA|few
CASSAQGDTQYF
TGTGCCAGCAGTGCCCAGGGTGATACGCAGTATTTT
>TRBJ2-2|TRBV30|NA|NA
CAWSDGFRGGELFF
TGTGCCTGGAGTGATGGGTTTCGGGGCGGGGAGCTGTTTTTT
>TRBJ2-7|TRBV20-1|NA|NA
CSAPGTYEQYF
TGCAGTGCTCCAGGGACCTACGAGCAGTACTTC
>TRBJ2-3|TRBV4-3|NA|once
CASSQVGGDTQYF
TGCGCCAGCAGCCAAGTTGGGGGAGATACGCAGTATTTT
>TRBJ2-7|TRBV29-1|TRBD1|NA
CSVWTGFEQYF
TGCAGCGTCTGGACAGGGTTCGAGCAGTACTTC
>TRBJ2-5|TRBV12-3/TRBV12-4|NA|NA
CASDTRHGLYQETQYF
TGTGCCAGCGATACCCGACACGGCCTGTACCAAGAGACCCAGTACTTC
>TRBJ1-4|TRBV6-6|NA|once
CASRRGVNEKLFF
TGTGCCAGCAGGCGGGGGGTAAATGAAAAACTGTTTTTT
>TRBJ1-1|TRBV18|NA|NA
CASSPKETTEAFF
TGTGCCAGCTCACCGAAGGAAACGACTGAAGCTTTCTTT
>TRBJ1-1|TRBV11-1|TRBD1|NA
CASSASSGTGGARAMNTEAFF
TGTGCCAGCAGCGCCTCTTCCGGGACAGGGGGCGCACGAGCCATGAACACTGAAGCTTTCTTT
>TRBJ1-1|TRBV23-1|TRBD1|NA
CASSQSTGFVTEAFF
TGCGCCAGCAGTCAATCGACAGGGTTTGTCACTGAAGCTTTCTTT
>TRBJ1-2|TRBV29-1|NA|NA
CSVEKTQGPIYGYTF
TGCAGCGTTGAAAAGACCCAGGGTCCAATCTATGGCTACACCTTC
>TRBJ2-5|TRBV18|NA|NA
CASSLDFQETQYF
TGTGCCAGCTCACTGGACTTCCAAGAGACCCAGTACTTC
>TRBJ2-3|TRBV20-1|TRBD2|once
CSARGGSSTDTQYF
TGCAGTGCTAGAGGCGGGAGTTCAACAGATACGCAGTATTTT
>TRBJ2-7|TRBV3-1|NA|NA
CASSQVPGEQYF
TGTGCCAGCAGCCAAGTCCCGGGCGAGCAGTACTTC
>TRBJ2-3|TRBV29-1|NA|NA
CSVERGASDTQYF
TGCAGCGTTGAAAGGGGGGCCTCAGATACGCAGTATTTT
>TRBJ2-7|TRBV30|TRBD2|NA
CAWGLAGSSYEQYF
TGTGCCTGGGGACTAGCGGGAAGCTCCTACGAGCAGTACTTC
>TRBJ2-1|TRBV3-1|TRBD2|NA
CASSQDRGLAGGGGNEQFF
TGTGCCAGCAGCCAAGATCGAGGGTTAGCGGGAGGAGGAGGGAATGAGCAGTTCTTC
>TRBJ2-7|TRBV12-3/TRBV12-4|TRBD1|NA
CASSLGGTGAYEQYF
TGTGCCAGCAGTTTAGGTGGGACAGGGGCCTACGAGCAGTACTTC
>TRBJ2-7|TRBV2|TRBD1|NA
CASSPGQDYEQYF
TGTGCCAGCAGCCCCGGACAGGACTACGAGCAGTACTTC
>TRBJ2-3|TRBV12-3/TRBV12-4|NA|NA
CASSWETGRPDTQYF
TGTGCCAGCAGTTGGGAGACAGGGAGGCCAGATACGCAGTATTTT
>TRBJ2-7|TRBV3-1|NA|NA
CASSQPYGSSYEQYF
TGTGCCAGCAGCCAACCCTATGGAAGCTCCTACGAGCAGTACTTC
>TRBJ2-5|TRBV27|TRBD2|few
CASSLSGGRIMETQYF
TGTGCCAGCAGTTTATCAGGCGGGAGGATCATGGAGACCCAGTACTTC
>TRBJ2-5|TRBV2|TRBD1|NA
CASSGQVQETQYF
TGTGCCAGCAGCGGACAGGTACAAGAGACCCAGTACTTC
>TRBJ2-7|TRBV19|NA|NA
CASSITAEVPYEQYF
TGTGCCAGTAGTATAACGGCTGAAGTCCCCTACGAGCAGTACTTC
>TRBJ2-7|TRBV30|NA|NA
CAWAPGIPEQYF
TGTGCCTGGGCCCCAGGGATTCCCGAGCAGTACTTC
>TRBJ1-5|TRBV12-3/TRBV12-4|TRBD1|once
CASSSGQGRRIQPQHF
TGTGCCAGCAGTTCGGGACAGGGAAGGCGGATTCAGCCCCAGCATTTT
>TRBJ2-7|TRBV3-1|NA|once
CASSQVIWGEQYF
TGTGCCAGCAGCCAAGTGATCTGGGGAGAGCAGTACTTC
>TRBJ2-1|TRBV20-1|NA|NA
CSANGGRYNEQFF
TGCAGTGCTAATGGGGGACGCTACAATGAGCAGTTCTTC
>TRBJ2-6|TRBV5-6|NA|NA
CASSLDRATGANVLTF
TGTGCCAGCAGCTTGGACAGGGCCACTGGGGCCAACGTCCTGACTTTC
>TRBJ1-2|TRBV4-3|NA|NA
CASSQAPYVGYGYTF
TGCGCCAGCAGCCAAGCCCCATATGTAGGTTATGGCTACACCTTC
>TRBJ1-1|TRBV29-1|NA|NA
CSVGGADTEAFF
TGCAGCGTCGGGGGCGCAGACACTGAAGCTTTCTTT
>TRBJ2-2|TRBV12-3/TRBV12-4|TRBD1|NA
CASRSDRGAAGTNTGELFF
TGTGCCAGCAGAAGCGACAGGGGCGCGGCGGGGACGAACACCGGGGAGCTGTTTTTT
>TRBJ2-5|TRBV4-3|TRBD1|NA
CASSQGGQQETQYF
TGCGCCAGCAGCCAAGGGGGACAGCAAGAGACCCAGTACTTC
>TRBJ2-1|TRBV14|TRBD2|NA
CASRSVAGDNEQFF
TGTGCCAGCAGATCTGTAGCGGGGGACAATGAGCAGTTCTTC
>TRBJ2-5|TRBV30|NA|NA
CAWSRREETQYF
TGTGCCTGGAGTCGGAGAGAAGAGACCCAGTACTTC
>TRBJ2-4|TRBV24-1|NA|NA
CATSDSGTSGRANIQYF
TGTGCCACCAGTGACTCCGGGACTTCAGGGCGTGCGAACATTCAGTACTTC
>TRBJ1-2|TRBV12-3/TRBV12-4|NA|NA
CASSSAWTAYGYTF
TGTGCCAGCAGTTCCGCTTGGACAGCTTATGGCTACACCTTC
>TRBJ2-5|TRBV7-2|NA|NA
CASSRQAQETQYF
TGTGCCAGCAGCAGACAGGCTCAAGAGACCCAGTACTTC
>TRBJ2-7|TRBV14|NA|few
CASSHDYEQYF
TGTGCCAGCAGCCATGACTACGAGCAGTACTTC
>TRBJ2-7|TRBV7-2|TRBD1|NA
CASSLKGDRTEQYF
TGTGCCAGCAGCTTAAAGGGGGACAGAACGGAGCAGTACTTC
>TRBJ1-2|TRBV28|NA|NA
CASSSLIYGYTF
TGTGCCAGCAGTTCCTTAATCTATGGCTACACCTTC
>TRBJ1-1|TRBV3-1|NA|NA
CASSQYTEAFF
TGTGCCAGCAGCCAGTACACTGAAGCTTTCTTT
>TRBJ1-5|TRBV5-1|NA|NA
CASSYDGLNQPQHF
TGCGCCAGCAGCTACGACGGTCTAAATCAGCCCCAGCATTTT
>TRBJ2-4|TRBV2|TRBD2|NA
CASNSGSGKNIQYF
TGTGCCAGCAATAGCGGGAGTGGCAAAAACATTCAGTACTTC
>TRBJ2-3|TRBV5-4|TRBD2|NA
CASSLSGVPGGDTQYF
TGTGCCAGCAGCTTAAGCGGGGTGCCGGGAGGAGATACGCAGTATTTT
>TRBJ1-2|TRBV12-3/TRBV12-4|TRBD1|NA
CASSTRDRWGYTF
TGTGCCAGCAGTACCCGGGACAGGTGGGGCTACACCTTC
>TRBJ2-1|TRBV29-1|NA|NA
CSVDEGVNEQFF
TGCAGCGTTGACGAAGGGGTAAATGAGCAGTTCTTC
>TRBJ1-1|TRBV30|NA|NA
CAWRGNTEAFF
TGTGCCTGGAGAGGGAACACTGAAGCTTTCTTT
>TRBJ2-1|TRBV5-4|TRBD2|NA
CASSTRTSGRNNEQFF
TGTGCCAGCAGCACTCGGACTAGCGGGAGGAACAATGAGCAGTTCTTC
>TRBJ2-1|TRBV2|NA|NA
CASSDWGEQFF
TGTGCCAGCAGTGATTGGGGCGAGCAGTTCTTC